This is a list of T cell receptor beta chains from one sample in a study of CD8+CD57+ T cells in acquired aplastic anemia. TCRdb passed the reads through MiXCR, listing each CDR3 protein once. The top ten clones hold nearly 20% of a sample with more than 200,000 distinct CDR3 sequences, about half of them seen once. Sequencing was done on a sample of sorted CD4+, CD8+, or CD8+CD57+ T cells (not recorded which) from PBMCs. These TCRs come from a human donor with aplastic anemia. CDR3s include the opening cysteine and the closing phenylalanine or tryptophan. D genes are given only for firm matches. The size entry is marked missing in some rows and otherwise reads once, few, many or a size class.

size: few
J: TRBJ1-3
D: TRBD1
V: TRBV5-8
CDR3: CASSWGTGGSGNTIYF
DNA: TGTGCCAGCAGCTGGGGGACAGGGGGCTCTGGAAACACCATATATTTT

size: many
J: TRBJ2-3
D: NA
V: TRBV28
CDR3: CASRSTGRDTQYF
DNA: TGTGCCAGCAGGAGCACAGGGCGGGATACGCAGTATTTT

size: many
J: TRBJ2-7
D: TRBD1
V: TRBV9
CDR3: CASSVAQGAEQYF
DNA: TGTGCCAGCAGCGTAGCGCAGGGGGCCGAGCAGTACTTC

size: NA
J: TRBJ2-1
D: NA
V: TRBV15
CDR3: CASSLVLQVSYNEQFF
DNA: TGTGCCAGCAGCTTAGTGTTGCAGGTTTCCTACAATGAGCAGTTCTTC

size: NA
J: TRBJ1-1
D: NA
V: TRBV25-1
CDR3: CASSYRGDTEAFF
DNA: TGTGCCAGCAGTTACCGGGGGGACACTGAAGCTTTCTTT

size: NA
J: TRBJ2-7
D: NA
V: TRBV19
CDR3: CASSSYSGPGEEQYF
DNA: TGTGCCAGTAGCTCCTATTCAGGGCCAGGGGAAGAGCAGTACTTC

size: many
J: TRBJ1-3
D: TRBD1
V: TRBV7-9
CDR3: CASSLVVGQAVDSGNTIYF
DNA: TGTGCCAGCAGCCTAGTCGTCGGACAGGCCGTCGACTCTGGAAACACCATATATTTT

size: NA
J: TRBJ1-1
D: NA
V: TRBV19
CDR3: CASSIAGAASNQNTEAFF
DNA: TGTGCCAGTAGTATTGCGGGGGCGGCTAGCAATCAGAACACTGAAGCTTTCTTT

size: many
J: TRBJ1-2
D: NA
V: TRBV27
CDR3: CASSLTGPIGGYTF
DNA: TGTGCCAGCAGTTTAACCGGACCCATCGGGGGCTACACCTTC

size: many
J: TRBJ1-6
D: TRBD1
V: TRBV19
CDR3: CASSVTGRLNSPLHF
DNA: TGTGCCAGTAGTGTGACAGGGCGACTCAATTCACCCCTCCACTTT

size: many
J: TRBJ1-6
D: NA
V: TRBV20-1
CDR3: CSARSGGSSYNSPLHF
DNA: TGCAGTGCTAGAAGTGGGGGCAGCTCCTATAATTCACCCCTCCACTTT

size: once
J: TRBJ1-2
D: NA
V: TRBV14
CDR3: CASSSYPTFSGLSF
DNA: TGTGCCAGCAGCTCCTACCCAACTTTCTCGGGTCTAAGCTTC

size: many
J: TRBJ2-2
D: NA
V: TRBV7-9
CDR3: CASSFPEGVYTGELFF
DNA: TGTGCCAGCAGCTTCCCTGAGGGGGTCTACACCGGGGAGCTGTTTTTT

size: NA
J: TRBJ1-5
D: TRBD1
V: TRBV24-1
CDR3: CAIQGSNQPQHF
DNA: TGTGCCATACAGGGGTCCAATCAGCCCCAGCATTTT

size: few
J: TRBJ2-5
D: NA
V: TRBV3-1
CDR3: CASSQVGTGTETQYF
DNA: TGTGCCAGCAGCCAAGTCGGGACCGGAACAGAGACCCAGTACTTC

size: NA
J: TRBJ2-3
D: NA
V: TRBV24-1
CDR3: CATSDNGEADTQYF
DNA: TGTGCCACCAGTGATAATGGGGAAGCAGATACGCAGTATTTT

size: many
J: TRBJ2-3
D: NA
V: TRBV5-1
CDR3: CASSLSADGDTQYF
DNA: TGCGCCAGCAGCTTGTCCGCAGATGGAGATACGCAGTATTTT

size: many
J: TRBJ1-2
D: NA
V: TRBV6-1
CDR3: CASSEALAGRNYGYTF
DNA: TGTGCCAGCAGTGAAGCGCTGGCAGGGCGGAACTATGGCTACACCTTC

size: few
J: TRBJ2-2
D: TRBD2
V: TRBV6-6
CDR3: CASIATSVDTGELFF
DNA: TGTGCCAGCATAGCCACTAGCGTGGACACCGGGGAGCTGTTTTTT

size: many
J: TRBJ1-5
D: TRBD1
V: TRBV20-1
CDR3: CSAIQGLNQPQHF
DNA: TGCAGTGCTATACAGGGGCTCAATCAGCCCCAGCATTTT

size: NA
J: TRBJ2-1
D: TRBD2
V: TRBV10-3
CDR3: CAISGGSGTSKDEQFF
DNA: TGTGCCATCAGTGGGGGTAGCGGGACCTCCAAGGATGAGCAGTTCTTC

size: many
J: TRBJ1-1
D: TRBD1
V: TRBV15
CDR3: CATSRVGQGFEAFF
DNA: TGTGCCACCAGCAGAGTTGGACAGGGGTTTGAAGCTTTCTTT

size: NA
J: TRBJ1-2
D: NA
V: TRBV20-1
CDR3: CSARVPGANYGYTF
DNA: TGCAGTGCTAGGGTGCCAGGGGCTAACTATGGCTACACCTTC

size: many
J: TRBJ2-3
D: TRBD2
V: TRBV7-3
CDR3: CASSLIAGGDTDTQYF
DNA: TGTGCCAGCAGCTTAATAGCGGGGGGTGACACAGATACGCAGTATTTT

size: once
J: TRBJ1-2
D: NA
V: TRBV7-2
CDR3: CASRLLRPGGDYGYTF
DNA: TGTGCCAGCAGACTTCTTAGGCCGGGGGGGGACTATGGCTACACCTTC

size: NA
J: TRBJ2-7
D: NA
V: TRBV7-8
CDR3: CASSLSGTTYEQYF
DNA: TGTGCCAGCAGCTTATCTGGGACGACGTACGAGCAGTACTTC

size: many
J: TRBJ1-2
D: TRBD1
V: TRBV7-3
CDR3: CASSLNGDRAYGYTF
DNA: TGTGCCAGCAGCTTAAATGGGGACAGGGCCTATGGCTACACCTTC

size: once
J: TRBJ2-2
D: NA
V: TRBV7-2
CDR3: CASSLGRGGGELFF
DNA: TGTGCCAGCAGCTTAGGACGCGGAGGTGGGGAGCTGTTTTTT

size: NA
J: TRBJ2-7
D: TRBD2
V: TRBV11-3
CDR3: CASTKREVSYERYF
DNA: TGTGCCAGCACGAAGCGGGAGGTCTCCTACGAGCGGTACTTC

size: many
J: TRBJ2-5
D: TRBD2
V: TRBV20-1
CDR3: CSARDSERGETQYF
DNA: TGCAGTGCTAGAGATTCGGAGCGGGGAGAGACCCAGTACTTC

size: NA
J: TRBJ1-5
D: TRBD1
V: TRBV7-9
CDR3: CASSWGQLEPQHF
DNA: TGTGCCAGCAGCTGGGGACAGTTGGAGCCCCAGCATTTT

size: NA
J: TRBJ1-1
D: TRBD1
V: TRBV7-8
CDR3: CASSLGGGQAFF
DNA: TGTGCCAGCAGCTTAGGAGGGGGCCAAGCTTTCTTT

size: once
J: TRBJ1-4
D: NA
V: TRBV5-1
CDR3: CASSPDGGSNEKLFF
DNA: TGCGCCAGCAGCCCGGACGGTGGCTCCAATGAAAAACTGTTTTTT

size: NA
J: TRBJ1-2
D: NA
V: TRBV25-1
CDR3: CASRADSLYGYTF
DNA: TGTGCCAGCAGGGCAGACAGCCTCTATGGCTACACCTTC

size: many
J: TRBJ2-3
D: TRBD1
V: TRBV20-1
CDR3: CSARGQGPFTDTQYF
DNA: TGCAGTGCTCGTGGACAGGGTCCTTTCACAGATACGCAGTATTTT

size: NA
J: TRBJ2-7
D: TRBD1
V: TRBV7-9
CDR3: CASRPRMGQGTEQYF
DNA: TGTGCCAGCAGACCTAGAATGGGACAGGGAACCGAGCAGTACTTC

size: NA
J: TRBJ2-3
D: NA
V: TRBV15
CDR3: CATSRDGDTNTQYF
DNA: TGTGCCACCAGCAGAGATGGGGACACGAATACGCAGTATTTT

size: many
J: TRBJ2-5
D: TRBD1
V: TRBV5-6
CDR3: CASSRQGTGETQYF
DNA: TGTGCCAGCAGTCGACAGGGGACTGGGGAGACCCAGTACTTC

size: NA
J: TRBJ1-2
D: NA
V: TRBV18
CDR3: CASSPGRGGYGYTF
DNA: TGTGCCAGCTCACCGGGCAGGGGTGGCTATGGCTACACCTTC

size: NA
J: TRBJ1-1
D: NA
V: TRBV24-1
CDR3: CATSGGSRNTEAFF
DNA: TGTGCCACCAGTGGGGGGAGTAGGAACACTGAAGCTTTCTTT

size: NA
J: TRBJ2-5
D: TRBD2
V: TRBV10-2
CDR3: CASSETSAETQYF
DNA: TGCGCCAGCAGTGAGACTAGCGCAGAGACCCAGTACTTC

size: NA
J: TRBJ2-3
D: NA
V: TRBV5-5
CDR3: CASSPTGRSTDTQYF
DNA: TGCGCCAGCAGCCCAACAGGGCGGTCGACAGATACGCAGTATTTT